These 18 T cell receptor beta chains were all obtained from the same sample, sequenced in a study of T-cell reconstitution after alpha-beta-depleted transplantation in children. Library preparation (for TCRbeta) was performed with unique molecular identifiers. TCRdb passed the PCR reads through MiXCR, listing each CDR3 protein once. The sample shows approximately 250,000 distinct CDR3 sequences, about a quarter of them seen only once. The sequencing here drew on PBMCs, taken before TCRalphabeta/CD19-depleted stem cell transplant. The receptors were sampled from a girl aged 2 to 9 with Fanconi anemia, due to receive a stem cell transplant.

This clonotype was picked up many times. This chain connects TRBV12-3 or TRBV12-4 to TRBJ2-5, with 7 bases lining up with TRBD2. The CDR3 sequence is 17 residues long. V lost 6 bases and J lost 2; bases outside the gene matches: 15. Here the CDR3 reads CASSRHPLQRGQETQYF. The CDR3 nucleotides read TGTGCCAGCAGCCGACACCCCCTCCAGCGGGGACAAGAGACCCAGTACTTC.

This clonotype was detected only a few times. This chain uses TRBV4-2 with TRBJ2-7, with D tentatively TRBD1 (7 bases). The CDR3 is 15 amino acids. V was trimmed by 2 bases and J by 1 base, leaving 12 bases between them. Germline V lookup: CDR1 LGHNA, CDR2 YNFKEQ. The DNA of the CDR3 is TGTGCCAGCAGCCAACGGCCAGGGGGGTCCTACGAGCAGTACTTC. Its translation: CASSQRPGGSYEQYF.

The chain is built from TRBV10-3 and TRBJ1-2, with a weak D call TRBD1 (5 bases). V shed 4 bases and J shed 4 bases, with 10 bases lying between them. Germline V gene data show CDR1 as ENHRY and CDR2 as SYGVKD. The CDR3 has 13 residues. DNA for the CDR3: TGTGCCATCAGTGCAGAAGGGGTCTATGGCTACACCTTC. Amino acid sequence: CAISAEGVYGYTF.

Many counts were recorded for this clonotype. The genes are TRBV18 and TRBJ2-1; D is undetermined. There are 12 residues in the CDR3. V gave up 0 bases and J gave up 8 bases, with 5 bases separating them. CDR1 is KGHSH, CDR2 LQKENI, per germline. CDR3 bases: TGTGCCAGCTCACCACCTCGCGATGAGCAGTTCTTC. Translation: CASSPPRDEQFF.

This clonotype was picked up many times. The chain joins TRBV20-1 to TRBJ2-7, with a weak D call TRBD2 (5 bases). Trimming shortened V by 6 bases and J by 2 bases, and 14 bases separated the two germline ends. CDR1 and CDR2 (germline): DFQATT, SNEGSKA (reference sequence). The CDR3 runs to 13 residues. CDR3 residues: CSAQRAATYEQYF. The CDR3 region has the DNA TGCAGTGCCCAGAGGGCCGCCACCTACGAGCAGTACTTC.

This clonotype was counted between two and nine times. The gene calls are TRBV7-3 and TRBJ2-1; 15 bases line up with TRBD2. Trimming took 5 bases from V and 7 from J; bases not matched to a gene: 6. Germline values: CDR1 SGHTA, CDR2 FQGTGA. The CDR3 runs to 16 residues. The CDR3 loop is CASSPLGLAGGNEQFF. The CDR3, as DNA: TGTGCCAGCAGCCCACTAGGACTAGCGGGGGGGAATGAGCAGTTCTTC.

Only a few counts were recorded for this clonotype. This chain uses TRBV6-2 or TRBV6-3 with TRBJ2-7; D may correspond to TRBD1 or TRBD2 (5 bases each). CDR1 is MNHEY, CDR2 SVGEGT, per germline. V was cut by 5 bases and J by 2 bases, with 16 bases left in between. This CDR3 has 15 residues. CDR3 bases: TGTGCCAGCAGTCGAGGGGTCGAAGGGACCTACGAGCAGTACTTC. As protein: CASSRGVEGTYEQYF.

This clonotype was observed at least ten times. The V and J genes are TRBV7-3 and TRBJ2-6, with unresolved D. This CDR3 spans 16 amino acids. In germline, CDR1 is SGHTA, CDR2 FQGTGA. Between the trimmed V and J ends, which lost 2 bases and 4 bases, there was a span of 12 bases. The CDR3 sequence: CASSLYVAAGANVLTF. CDR3 bases: TGTGCCAGCAGCTTATATGTGGCAGCAGGGGCCAACGTCCTGACTTTC.

This clonotype was found a few times. The CDR3 region is CASRTSGGNYEQYF. CDR3 nucleotides: TGTGCCAGCCGAACTAGCGGGGGGAACTACGAGCAGTACTTC. The rearrangement uses TRBV6-5 and TRBJ2-7, with 12 nucleotides matching TRBD2. CDR3 length: 14 residues. Germline CDR1 reads MNHEY; CDR2 reads SVGAGI. J was trimmed by 3 bases and V by 8 bases; bases with no gene match: 5.

This clonotype was seen repeatedly, ten times or more. The chain employs TRBV12-3 or TRBV12-4 and TRBJ2-1; D unresolved. The CDR3 has 14 amino acids. V was clipped by 3 bases and J by 8 bases, with 14 bases between them. The CDR3 spells CASSFSRGFDEQFF. CDR3 coding DNA: TGTGCCAGCAGTTTCTCCAGAGGTTTCGATGAGCAGTTCTTC.

This clonotype appeared a few times. The chain links TRBV7-2 to TRBJ2-1, with D hard to call. V was trimmed by 5 bases and J by 5 bases, leaving 13 bases between them. The CDR3 has 14 residues. The germline V gene encodes CDR1 SGHTA and CDR2 FQGNSA. The CDR3 region has the DNA TGTGCCAGCAGCGGCTCGCGACACCACAATGAGCAGTTCTTC. As protein: CASSGSRHHNEQFF.

This clonotype was recorded at least ten times. The V call is TRBV29-1, the J call TRBJ2-7, with 8 bases identical to TRBD1. This CDR3 is 14 amino acids long. The germline V gene has CDR1 SQVTM and CDR2 ANQGSEA. After removal of 3 bases from V and 6 bases from J, the junction contained 10 bases not matched to a gene. CDR3 in amino acids: CSVDPGTGLREQYF. The CDR3 coding sequence is TGCAGCGTTGACCCCGGGACAGGTCTACGCGAGCAGTACTTC.

This clonotype was seen at least ten times. The genes are TRBV29-1 and TRBJ2-3; D could derive from TRBD1 or TRBD2 (5 bases each). V dropped 4 bases and J dropped 2 bases, with 19 bases sitting between them. The CDR3 spans 16 residues. Germline V gives CDR1 SQVTM, CDR2 ANQGSEA. CDR3 bases: TGCAGCGTTGGATCGGGGCTTTTCCTCCCCACAGATACGCAGTATTTT. It codes for CSVGSGLFLPTDTQYF.

This chain links TRBV7-6 with TRBJ2-1; TRBD2 matches at 9 bases. J gave up 6 bases and V 3 bases, and 12 bases lay outside the gene matches. The CDR3 extends over 17 amino acids. CDR1 is SGHVS, CDR2 FNYEAQ, per germline. The CDR3 region is CASSLTPLSGRSNEQFF. CDR3 in DNA: TGTGCCAGCAGCTTGACCCCTCTTAGCGGGAGAAGCAATGAGCAGTTCTTC.

The rearrangement uses TRBV7-2 and TRBJ2-1; the D gene could be TRBD1 or TRBD2 (6 bases each). The germline V gene has CDR1 SGHTA and CDR2 FQGNSA. V lost 4 bases, J lost 6 bases, and 16 bases lay in between. The CDR3 spans 15 residues. DNA of the CDR3: TGTGCCAGCAGCTCCCGGGGGCCCGGCCCCAATGAGCAGTTCTTC. Translation gives CASSSRGPGPNEQFF.

V and J are TRBV7-8 and TRBJ2-7; possibly TRBD1 or TRBD2 for D (7 bases each). The CDR3 has 13 amino acids. Trimming took off 6 bases at V and 5 bases at J, with 14 bases between the two ends. Germline V gene data show CDR1 as SGHVS and CDR2 as FQNEAQ. The CDR3 region is CASRRQGGNEQYF. The CDR3 bases are TGTGCCAGCAGGAGACAGGGAGGGAACGAGCAGTACTTC. Full variable domain (outside the CDR3, taken from reference TRBV7-8 and TRBJ2-7): GAGVSQSPRYKVAKRGQDVALRCDPISGHVSLFWYQQALGQGPEFLTYFQNEAQLDKSGLPSDRFFAERPEGSVSTLKIQRTQQEDSAVYLCASRRQGGNEQYFGPGTRLTVT.

This clonotype has a handful of counts. This chain connects TRBV6-1 to TRBJ1-1, with D perhaps TRBD1 (6 bases). The germline CDR1 and CDR2 sequences are MNHNS and SASEGT. V lost 5 bases, J lost 2 bases, and 12 bases lay in between. The CDR3 contains 14 residues. The DNA of the CDR3 is TGTGCCAGCAGTCGAGGACAGCCTAACACTGAAGCTTTCTTT. Protein: CASSRGQPNTEAFF.

This clonotype occurred a few times. The chain joins TRBV7-9 to TRBJ2-3; D uncertain. Looked up from germline, CDR1 is SEHNR and CDR2 is FQNEAQ (reference sequence). The CDR3 covers 15 residues. V gave up 2 bases and J gave up 5 bases, with 14 bases separating them. CDR3 DNA sequence: TGTGCCAGCAGCTTAAGGATTCCCGGTGGAGATACGCAGTATTTT. This encodes CASSLRIPGGDTQYF.